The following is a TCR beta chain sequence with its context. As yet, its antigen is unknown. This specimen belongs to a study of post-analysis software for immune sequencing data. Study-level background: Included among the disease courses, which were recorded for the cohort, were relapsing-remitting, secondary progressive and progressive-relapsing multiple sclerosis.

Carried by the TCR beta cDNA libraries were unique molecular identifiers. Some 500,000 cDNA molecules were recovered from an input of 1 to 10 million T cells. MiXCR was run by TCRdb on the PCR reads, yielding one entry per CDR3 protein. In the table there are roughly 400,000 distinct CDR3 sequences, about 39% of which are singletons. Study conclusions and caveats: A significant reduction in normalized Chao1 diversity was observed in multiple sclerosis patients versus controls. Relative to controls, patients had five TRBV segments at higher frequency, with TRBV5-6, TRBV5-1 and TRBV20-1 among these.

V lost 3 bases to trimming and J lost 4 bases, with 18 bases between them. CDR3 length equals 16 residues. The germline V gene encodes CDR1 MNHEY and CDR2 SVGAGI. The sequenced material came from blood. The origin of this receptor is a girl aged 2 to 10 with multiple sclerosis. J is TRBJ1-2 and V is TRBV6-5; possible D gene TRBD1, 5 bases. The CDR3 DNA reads TGTGCCAGCAGTTATTTGGGGGGAAGGGGCGGCTATGGCTACACCTTC. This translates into CASSYLGGRGGYGYTF.